This entry concerns a single T cell receptor beta chain. Germline CDR1 is MNHNY and CDR2 is SVGAGI (reference sequence). CDR3 size: 14 residues. Trimming stripped 7 bases from V and 5 bases from J, with 15 bases between. The data were taken from a study of blood T cell repertoires in COVID-19. Libraries were prepared by immunoSEQ multiplex PCR; TCRdb keeps only in-frame clonotypes and omits some of them. The sample includes some 110,000 clones, roughly 89% of them seen just once. Individuals drawn from around 25 US areas were roughly 18 to 95 years old. This TCR derives from a woman aged 25-40 years who had recovered from COVID-19. The source material was PBMCs or T cells enriched from blood (not recorded which). This sequence joins TRBV6-6 and TRBJ1-5, with no clear D. The CDR3 is CASTGSTLYQPQHF. The CDR3 DNA sequence: TGTGCCAGCACAGGCTCTACCCTCTATCAGCCCCAGCATTTT.